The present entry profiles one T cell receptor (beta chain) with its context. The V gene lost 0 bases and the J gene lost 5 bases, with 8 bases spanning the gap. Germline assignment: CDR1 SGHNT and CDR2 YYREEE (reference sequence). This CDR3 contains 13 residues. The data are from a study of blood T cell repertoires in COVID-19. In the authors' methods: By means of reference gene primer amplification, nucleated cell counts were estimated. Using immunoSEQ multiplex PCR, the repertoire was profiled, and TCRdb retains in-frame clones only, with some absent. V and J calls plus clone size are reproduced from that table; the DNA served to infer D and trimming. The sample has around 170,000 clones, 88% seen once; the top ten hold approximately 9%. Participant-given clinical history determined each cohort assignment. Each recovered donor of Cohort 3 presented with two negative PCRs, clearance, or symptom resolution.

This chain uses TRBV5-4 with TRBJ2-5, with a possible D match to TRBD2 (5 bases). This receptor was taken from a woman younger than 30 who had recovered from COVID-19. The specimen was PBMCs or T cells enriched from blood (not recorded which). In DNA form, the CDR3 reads TGTGCCAGCAGCTTGGTGCCGGGGGAGACCCAGTACTTC. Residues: CASSLVPGETQYF. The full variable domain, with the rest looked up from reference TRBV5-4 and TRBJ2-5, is ETGVTQSPTHLIKTRGQQVTLRCSSQSGHNTVSWYQQALGQGPQFIFQYYREEENGRGNFPPRFSGLQFPNYSSELNVNALELDDSALYLCASSLVPGETQYFGPGTRLLVL.